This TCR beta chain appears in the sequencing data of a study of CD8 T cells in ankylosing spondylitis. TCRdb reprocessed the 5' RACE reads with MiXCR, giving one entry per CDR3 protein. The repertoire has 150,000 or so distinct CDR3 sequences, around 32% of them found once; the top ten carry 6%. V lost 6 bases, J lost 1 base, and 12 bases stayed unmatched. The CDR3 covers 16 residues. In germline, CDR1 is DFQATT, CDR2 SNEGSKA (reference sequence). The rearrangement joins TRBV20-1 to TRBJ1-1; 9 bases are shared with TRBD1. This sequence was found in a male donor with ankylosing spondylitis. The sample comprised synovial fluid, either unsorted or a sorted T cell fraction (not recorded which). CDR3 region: CSAKTGGGTGNTEAFF. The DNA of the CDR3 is TGCAGTGCAAAGACAGGGGGTGGGACGGGGAACACTGAAGCTTTCTTT.